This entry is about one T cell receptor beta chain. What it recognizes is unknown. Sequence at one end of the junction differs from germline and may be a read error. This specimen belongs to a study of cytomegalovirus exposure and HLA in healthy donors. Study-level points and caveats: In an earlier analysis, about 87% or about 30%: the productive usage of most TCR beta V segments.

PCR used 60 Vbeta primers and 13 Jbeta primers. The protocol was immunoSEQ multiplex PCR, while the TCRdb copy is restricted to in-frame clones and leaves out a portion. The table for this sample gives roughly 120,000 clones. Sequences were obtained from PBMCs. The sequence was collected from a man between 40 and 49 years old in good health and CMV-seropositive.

CDR3 loop: CASSPQTGYYEQYF. Written as DNA, the CDR3 is TGTGCCAGCTCGCCACAGACAGGGTACTACGAGCAGTACTTC. V gene TRBV18 combines with J gene TRBJ2-7; 7 nucleotides line up with TRBD1. The CDR3 sequence is 14 residues long. Per the germline V gene, CDR1 is KGHSH and CDR2 is LQKENI. Filled out from reference TRBV18 and TRBJ2-7, the complete variable domain reads NAGVMQNPRHLVRRRGQEARLRCSPMKGHSHVYWYRQLPEEGLKFMVYLQKENIIDESGMPKERFSAEFPKEGPSILRIQQVVRGDSAAYFCASSPQTGYYEQYFGPGTRLTVT.